The 29 T cell receptor beta chains below were found in one sample sequenced in a study of cytomegalovirus exposure and HLA in healthy donors. The PCR used 60 Vbeta and 13 Jbeta primers. Profiling relied on immunoSEQ multiplex PCR, and the TCRdb table lists in-frame clones only, not all of them. Of about 190,000 clones in the sample, roughly 80% were seen once. The specimen sequenced was PBMCs. These TCRs come from a woman aged 25 to 39 in good health and CMV-seropositive.

The CDR3 DNA sequence: TGTGCCGAGGGACAGGCGTTTAATTCACCCCTCCACTTT. Translation: CAEGQAFNSPLHF. The chain joins TRBV30 to TRBJ1-6; 8 bases agree with TRBD1. CDR3 length equals 13 residues. The germline V gene has CDR1 GTSNPN and CDR2 SVGIG (reference sequence). Trimming cost V 8 bases and J 6 bases; bases outside gene matches: 6. Using reference TRBV30 and TRBJ1-6 for the parts outside the CDR3, the full variable domain is SQTIHQWPATLVQPVGSPLSLECTVEGTSNPNLYWYRQAAGRGLQLLFYSVGIGQISSEVPQNLSASRPQDRQFILSSKKLLLSDSGFYLCAEGQAFNSPLHFGNGTRLTVT.

The J gene is TRBJ1-2, the V gene TRBV4-2; D is possibly TRBD1 (5 bases). With 4 bases removed from V and 0 bases from J, the gap between germline ends came to 9 bases. The CDR3 has 14 amino acids. The germline V gene encodes CDR1 LGHNA and CDR2 YNFKEQ. CDR3 sequence reads: CASSPIQANYGYTF. CDR3 DNA: TGTGCCAGCAGCCCCATACAGGCTAACTATGGCTACACCTTC.

This chain links TRBV28 with TRBJ1-5; 11 nucleotides match TRBD1. CDR1 and CDR2 from the germline V gene are MDHEN and SYDVKM. There are 17 residues in the CDR3. V gave up 6 bases and J gave up 1 base; unmatched junction bases: 8. CDR3 DNA: TGTGCCAGCAGGGGGACAGGGGGTATCGTCAGCAATCAGCCCCAGCATTTT. Amino acid sequence: CASRGTGGIVSNQPQHF.

This clone is a singleton in its sample. The chain uses TRBV18 and TRBJ1-4; 7 bases line up with TRBD1. V trimming: 3 bases; J trimming: 7 bases; junction bases outside the gene matches: 8. CDR3 length: 15 residues. The germline V gene has CDR1 KGHSH and CDR2 LQKENI. The CDR3 region is CASSPNPGGIEKLFF. The DNA of the CDR3 is TGTGCCAGCTCACCTAATCCAGGGGGTATTGAAAAACTGTTTTTT.

The genes are TRBV4-2 and TRBJ2-5, with 13 bases matching TRBD2. Losses at the gene ends were 0 bases for V and 5 bases for J; bases not matched to a gene: 3. The CDR3 runs to 16 residues. Germline values: CDR1 LGHNA, CDR2 YNFKEQ. The CDR3 sequence is CASSQDTSGGAETQYF. CDR3 nucleotide sequence: TGTGCCAGCAGCCAAGATACTAGCGGGGGGGCGGAGACCCAGTACTTC.

The J gene is TRBJ1-2, the V gene TRBV5-5; TRBD1 matches at 7 bases. This CDR3 contains 12 residues. In germline, CDR1 is SGHKS, CDR2 YYEKEE (reference sequence). The junction had 2 bases not matched to a gene; V was cut back by 1 base and J by 8 bases. The CDR3 loop is CASSLTGVGYTF. In nucleotides, the CDR3 is TGTGCCAGCAGCTTGACAGGGGTCGGCTACACCTTC.

The chain links TRBV18 to TRBJ2-6, with D unresolved. CDR3 size: 16 residues. The V gene lost 0 bases and the J gene lost 0 bases, with 6 bases spanning the gap. The V gene's germline CDR1 is KGHSH and CDR2 LQKENI. The chain's CDR3 is CASSPPVFSGANVLTF. The CDR3 coding sequence is TGTGCCAGCTCACCACCCGTTTTCTCTGGGGCCAACGTCCTGACTTTC.

V and J are TRBV5-1 and TRBJ2-5, with a tentative D call TRBD2 (5 bases). TRBJ2-7 matches the DNA end more closely, so the J call is doubtful. CDR1 is SGHRS, CDR2 YFSETQ, per germline. CDR3 length: 16 residues. The CDR3 region is CASSLAGLGLSYEQYF. In nucleotides, the CDR3 is TGCGCCAGCAGCTTGGCGGGGTTAGGCCTCTCCTACGAGCAGTACTTC.

J is TRBJ2-5 and V is TRBV29-1; 9 bases match TRBD1. The CDR3 covers 14 residues. The junction had 6 bases not matched to a gene; V was cut back by 5 bases and J by 2 bases. Germline V gene data show CDR1 as SQVTM and CDR2 as ANQGSEA. This CDR3 is CSVTGGAGQETQYF. CDR3 DNA: TGCAGCGTTACAGGGGGCGCGGGACAAGAGACCCAGTACTTC.

This clone was detected only once. V usage is TRBV4-2 and J usage is TRBJ2-5, with 7 bases aligning to TRBD2. Germline values: CDR1 LGHNA, CDR2 YNFKEQ. The CDR3 is 16 amino acids. The junction had 6 bases not matched to a gene; V was cut back by 1 base and J by 1 base. This chain's CDR3 is CASSQGTSGGQETQYF. Here the CDR3 DNA reads TGTGCCAGCAGCCAAGGAACCTCGGGGGGCCAAGAGACCCAGTACTTC.

The chain carries TRBV18 and TRBJ1-1; tentatively, D is TRBD1 (6 bases). V gave up 3 bases and J gave up 11 bases, with 16 bases separating them. The CDR3 loop spans 13 amino acids. CDR1 and CDR2 (germline): KGHSH, LQKENI. The CDR3 region has the DNA TGTGCCAGCTCACCGGTCGGCGGGGGCCGGGCTTTCTTT. Protein product: CASSPVGGGRAFF.

This clone was seen a few times. The chain carries TRBV4-1 and TRBJ1-1; 9 bases map to TRBD1. Germline CDR1 and CDR2: MGHRA and YSYEKL. This CDR3 region has 14 residues. The V segment lost 2 bases and the J segment 5 bases; nucleotides outside the gene matches: 3. CDR3 sequence: CASSQRQGGTEAFF. CDR3 in DNA: TGCGCCAGCAGCCAAAGACAGGGGGGGACTGAAGCTTTCTTT.

The chain uses TRBV2 and TRBJ2-2; 9 nucleotides agree with TRBD1. Losses at the gene ends were 6 bases for V and 7 bases for J; bases not matched to a gene: 15. Germline values: CDR1 SNHLY, CDR2 FYNNEI. This CDR3 is built from 17 residues. The CDR3 bases are TGTGCCAGCAGCAAAACAAAGGGACAGGGCGTGGGCGGGGAGCTGTTTTTT. Encoded protein: CASSKTKGQGVGGELFF.

The V and J genes are TRBV28 and TRBJ2-7; 7 nucleotides match TRBD2. The CDR3 length is 15 residues. CDR1 and CDR2 (germline): MDHEN, SYDVKM. J gave up 3 bases and V 2 bases, and 7 bases lay outside the gene matches. CDR3 protein: CASSLGGVNVYEQYF. CDR3 coding DNA: TGTGCCAGCAGTTTAGGGGGGGTGAATGTCTACGAGCAGTACTTC.

The rearrangement links TRBV19 to TRBJ2-1, with 14 bases that match TRBD2. The V segment lost 6 bases and the J segment 7 bases; nucleotides outside the gene matches: 11. The CDR3 is made up of 17 amino acids. From germline, CDR1 is LNHDA and CDR2 SQIVND (reference sequence). Here the CDR3 reads CASSNPGLAGARNEQFF. The CDR3 region has the DNA TGTGCCAGTAGCAACCCGGGACTAGCGGGAGCGAGAAATGAGCAGTTCTTC.

This chain connects TRBV5-4 to TRBJ2-2; 7 positions match TRBD2. CDR3 length: 13 amino acids. The V and J ends lost 6 bases and 9 bases, in that order; junction bases with no gene match: 8. Germline V gene data show CDR1 as SGHNT and CDR2 as YYREEE (reference sequence). CDR3 loop: CASKLAETRELFF. CDR3 nucleotide sequence: TGTGCCAGCAAGCTAGCGGAGACGAGGGAGCTGTTTTTT. The variable domain in full, completed from reference TRBV5-4 and TRBJ2-2, reads ETGVTQSPTHLIKTRGQQVTLRCSSQSGHNTVSWYQQALGQGPQFIFQYYREEENGRGNFPPRFSGLQFPNYSSELNVNALELDDSALYLCASKLAETRELFFGEGSRLTVL.

This clone is medium-sized by share. The chain employs TRBV2 and TRBJ2-3; D is perhaps TRBD2 (6 bases). V dropped 7 bases and J dropped 10 bases, with 15 bases sitting between them. CDR1 and CDR2 (germline): SNHLY, FYNNEI. The CDR3 totals 12 residues. This CDR3 is CASTPTGGAQYF. In DNA form, the CDR3 reads TGTGCCAGCACTCCGACCGGCGGGGCGCAGTATTTT.

The chain has TRBV7-2 and TRBJ1-2; D perhaps matches TRBD1 (5 bases). Trimming removed 5 bases at V and 4 bases at J, with 17 bases between. CDR1 and CDR2 from the germline V gene are SGHTA and FQGNSA. The CDR3 sequence is 15 residues long. The CDR3 protein is CASSLLSQGFYGYTF. The CDR3 DNA is TGTGCCAGCAGCCTACTTAGTCAGGGATTCTATGGCTACACCTTC.

The chain employs TRBV6-6 and TRBJ2-7; D might be TRBD2 (6 bases). V was cut by 6 bases and J by 2 bases, with 20 bases left in between. This CDR3 comprises 16 residues. Per germline, CDR1 MNHNY and CDR2 SVGAGI (reference sequence). CDR3 sequence reads: CASSRSRGRTPYEQYF. In DNA, the CDR3 is TGTGCCAGCAGCCGTTCGCGTGGGAGGACCCCCTACGAGCAGTACTTC.

CDR3 loop: CASSPTRVGGLYEQYF. The CDR3 coding sequence is TGTGCCAGCTCACCAACCCGAGTCGGGGGGCTCTACGAGCAGTACTTC. The chain links TRBV18 to TRBJ2-7, with D possibly TRBD2 on 7 matching bases. Between the trimmed V and J ends, which lost 2 bases and 3 bases, there was a span of 17 bases. Germline assignment: CDR1 KGHSH and CDR2 LQKENI. This CDR3 is built from 16 residues.

The chain recombines TRBV11-3 with TRBJ2-7; a weak D match, TRBD2 (6 bases). Germline CDR1 is SGHNT and CDR2 is YENEEA. Trimming shortened V by 1 base and J by 5 bases, and 18 bases separated the two germline ends. The CDR3 contains 16 residues. The CDR3 bases are TGTGCCAGCAGCTTAGGTGGCGGGACGGGATCCGACGAGCAGTACTTC. It is translated as CASSLGGGTGSDEQYF.

V gene TRBV19 combines with J gene TRBJ1-2; TRBD1 agrees at 9 bases. CDR3 length: 15 residues. Per germline, CDR1 LNHDA and CDR2 SQIVND (reference sequence). The V gene end was trimmed by 6 bases and the J gene end by 0 bases; junction bases not matched to a gene: 5. The CDR3 loop reads CASSSGTGSNYGYTF. CDR3 in DNA: TGTGCCAGTAGCTCCGGGACAGGGTCTAACTATGGCTACACCTTC.

CDR3 region: CASSPTGNTGNTIYF. The CDR3 region has the DNA TGCGCCAGCAGCCCCACAGGGAATACGGGAAACACCATATATTTT. The chain uses TRBV5-1 and TRBJ1-3; the D gene is possibly TRBD1 (6 bases). The CDR3 runs 15 residues. CDR1 SGHRS and CDR2 YFSETQ come from the germline V gene. The V and J ends lost 4 bases and 4 bases respectively, with 15 bases between them.

The chain couples TRBV10-1 to TRBJ1-3; TRBD1 agrees at 8 bases. The V segment lost 6 bases and the J segment 3 bases; nucleotides outside the gene matches: 7. The CDR3 spans 15 residues. CDR1 and CDR2 (germline): WNHNN, SYGVQD (reference sequence). CDR3 sequence reads: CASSPDRDDGNTIYF. In DNA form, the CDR3 reads TGCGCCAGCAGCCCGGACAGGGATGATGGAAACACCATATATTTT.

The V gene is TRBV29-1, the J gene TRBJ2-7; 9 positions agree with TRBD1. V lost 7 bases and J lost 4; bases outside the gene matches: 2. This CDR3 spans 11 amino acids. Germline V gene sequence: CDR1 SQVTM, CDR2 ANQGSEA. CDR3 bases: TGCAGCGCCGGGACAGGGTACGAGCAGTACTTC. This gives the protein CSAGTGYEQYF.

The chain combines TRBV28 with TRBJ1-4, with D maybe TRBD1 (6 bases). CDR1 and CDR2 from the germline V gene are MDHEN and SYDVKM. This CDR3 region has 15 residues. Trimming left V 5 bases short and J 2 bases short, with 12 bases between. For the CDR3, the DNA is TGTGCCAGCAGTGACAGGACGTTGACTAATGAAAAACTGTTTTTT. Its translation: CASSDRTLTNEKLFF. The whole variable domain, remainder taken from reference TRBV28 and TRBJ1-4, is DVKVTQSSRYLVKRTGEKVFLECVQDMDHENMFWYRQDPGLGLRLIYFSYDVKMKEKGDIPEGYSVSREKKERFSLILESASTNQTSMYLCASSDRTLTNEKLFFGSGTQLSVL.

The J gene is TRBJ1-6, the V gene TRBV9, with 9 bases that match TRBD1. After removal of 2 bases from V and 0 bases from J, the junction contained 9 bases not matched to a gene. The CDR3 is 19 amino acids. CDR1 and CDR2 from the germline V gene are SGDLS and YYNGEE. The CDR3 sequence is CASSVSGTGTGSYNSPLHF. Here the CDR3 DNA reads TGTGCCAGCAGCGTGTCCGGGACAGGGACCGGCTCCTATAATTCACCCCTCCACTTT.

A few counts support this clone. V is TRBV28 and J is TRBJ2-3; D not resolved. The germline V gene has CDR1 MDHEN and CDR2 SYDVKM. V lost 1 base and J lost 3, with 17 bases in between. The CDR3 loop spans 17 amino acids. For the CDR3, the DNA is TGTGCCAGCAGTTTATCAAGACTCGGGTTTGGAACAGATACGCAGTATTTT. Its translation: CASSLSRLGFGTDTQYF.

The chain has TRBV4-3 and TRBJ1-4, with TRBD1 matching 9 bases. Germline V CDR1 and CDR2: LGHNA, YSLEER. The CDR3 has 15 amino acids. The ends lost 4 bases at V and 5 bases at J; junction bases unmatched: 5. CDR3 DNA: TGCGCCAGCAGCCCCGGACAGGGGCCGAATGAAAAACTGTTTTTT. Translating it yields CASSPGQGPNEKLFF.